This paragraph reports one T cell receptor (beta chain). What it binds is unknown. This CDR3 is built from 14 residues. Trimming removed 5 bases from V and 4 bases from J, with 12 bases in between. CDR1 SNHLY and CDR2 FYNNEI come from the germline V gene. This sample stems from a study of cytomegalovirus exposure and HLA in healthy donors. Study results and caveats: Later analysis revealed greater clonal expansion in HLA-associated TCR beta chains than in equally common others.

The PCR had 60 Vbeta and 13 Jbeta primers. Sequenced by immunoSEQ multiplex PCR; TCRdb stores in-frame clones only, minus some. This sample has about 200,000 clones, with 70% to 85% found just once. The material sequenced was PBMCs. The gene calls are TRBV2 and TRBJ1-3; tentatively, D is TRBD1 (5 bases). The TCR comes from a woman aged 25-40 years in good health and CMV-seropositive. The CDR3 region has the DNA TGTGCCAGCAGTACAGGTTTAGACGGAAACACCATATATTTT. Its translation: CASSTGLDGNTIYF.